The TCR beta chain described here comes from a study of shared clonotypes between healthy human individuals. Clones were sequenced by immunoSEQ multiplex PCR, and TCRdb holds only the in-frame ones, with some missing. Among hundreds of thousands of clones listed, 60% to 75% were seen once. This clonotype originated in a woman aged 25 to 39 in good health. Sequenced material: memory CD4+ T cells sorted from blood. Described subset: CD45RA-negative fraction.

In DNA, the CDR3 is TGTGCCAGCAGTTACTCGACCATCTACGAGCAGTACTTC. Protein product: CASSYSTIYEQYF. The gene calls are TRBV6-6 and TRBJ2-7, with D uncertain. Germline CDR1 is MNHNY and CDR2 is SVGAGI (reference sequence). The CDR3 consists of 13 residues. V gave up 0 bases and J gave up 3 bases, with 6 bases separating them.